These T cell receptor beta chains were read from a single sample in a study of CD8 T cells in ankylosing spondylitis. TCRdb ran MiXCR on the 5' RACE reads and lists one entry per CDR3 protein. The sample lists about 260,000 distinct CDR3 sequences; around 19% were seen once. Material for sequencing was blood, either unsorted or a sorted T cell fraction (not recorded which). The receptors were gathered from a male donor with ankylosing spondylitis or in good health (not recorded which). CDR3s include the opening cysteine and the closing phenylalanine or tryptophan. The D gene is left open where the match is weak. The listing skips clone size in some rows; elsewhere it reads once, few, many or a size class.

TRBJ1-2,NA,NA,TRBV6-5,TGTGCCAGCAGTTACTCGAAGGACTGGAACTATGGCTACACCTTC,CASSYSKDWNYGYTF
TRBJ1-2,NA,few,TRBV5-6,TGTGCCAGCAGACCTGCGATGGGGGTTATTAGCTACACCTTC,CASRPAMGVISYTF
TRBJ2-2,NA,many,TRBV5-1,TGCGCCAGCAGAATTTCGAGTCCCGTCACCGGGGAGCTGTTTTTT,CASRISSPVTGELFF
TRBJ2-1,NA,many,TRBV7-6,TGTGCCAGCAGCCAACAAGGGGTTGAGGGCAATGAGCAGTTCTTC,CASSQQGVEGNEQFF
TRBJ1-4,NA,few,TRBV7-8,TGTGCCAGCAGCTTAGCCGGGGTTACAACTAATGAAAAACTGTTTTTT,CASSLAGVTTNEKLFF
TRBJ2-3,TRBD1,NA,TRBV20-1,TGCAGTGCTAGAGCGGGACAGGACACAGATACGCAGTATTTT,CSARAGQDTDTQYF
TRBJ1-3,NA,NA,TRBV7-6,TGTGCCAGCAGCCTGGGATCGGTCTCTGGAAACACCATATATTTT,CASSLGSVSGNTIYF
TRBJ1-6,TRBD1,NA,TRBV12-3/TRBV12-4,TGTGCCAGCAGTTTTGGGACAGCTAATTCACCCCTCCACTTT,CASSFGTANSPLHF
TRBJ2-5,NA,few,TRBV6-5,TGTGCCAGCAGTTACTCAGTTCTGGCGGATGCGACAAAGGGGACCCAGTACTTC,CASSYSVLADATKGTQYF
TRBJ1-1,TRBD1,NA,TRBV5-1,TGCGCCAGCAGCTTGGGCCCGGGACAGGGGGCTTTGGTGTCTTTCTTT,CASSLGPGQGALVSFF
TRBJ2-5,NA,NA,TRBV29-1,TGCAGCGTTGGGGTGGGCACAGGGAACCAAGAGACCCAGTACTTC,CSVGVGTGNQETQYF
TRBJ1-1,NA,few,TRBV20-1,TGCAGTGCTATGGTGTTGGGGGGCGGGGGAGCTTTCTTT,CSAMVLGGGGAFF
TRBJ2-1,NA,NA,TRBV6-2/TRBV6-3,TGTGCCAGCAGTTTAGCCCATGAGCAGTTCTTC,CASSLAHEQFF
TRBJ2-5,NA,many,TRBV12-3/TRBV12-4,TGTGCCAGCAGCCGACAGGTTCAAGAGACCCAGTACTTC,CASSRQVQETQYF
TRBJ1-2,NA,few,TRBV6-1,TGTGCCAGCAGAACCGGGACGGTGGGCTATGGCTACACCTTC,CASRTGTVGYGYTF
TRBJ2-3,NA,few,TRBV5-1,TGCGCCAGCAGCTTGGACGGTCCCGGCACAGATACGCAGTATTTT,CASSLDGPGTDTQYF
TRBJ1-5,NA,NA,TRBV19,TGTGCCAGTAGTATAGTACCGGAGGGTCAGCCCCAGCATTTT,CASSIVPEGQPQHF
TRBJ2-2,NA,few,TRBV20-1,TGCAGTGCTAGAGATACTGGACACTCGAACACCGGGGAGCTGTTTTTT,CSARDTGHSNTGELFF
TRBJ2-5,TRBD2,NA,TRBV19,TGTGCCAGTAGTATCGGGAGGGCGGAGACCCAGTACTTC,CASSIGRAETQYF
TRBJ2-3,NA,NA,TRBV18,TGTGCCAGCTCACCACGAGGGGGACTGGGGCCAGATACGCAGTATTTT,CASSPRGGLGPDTQYF
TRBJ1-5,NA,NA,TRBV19,TGTGCCAGTAGTATAGATCTAACAGTTGGCCGCCGACAGCCCCAGCATTTT,CASSIDLTVGRRQPQHF
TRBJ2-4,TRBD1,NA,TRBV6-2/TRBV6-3,TGTGCCAGCAGTTACTCTCCGACAGGGGGCAACGGGAACATTCAGTACTTC,CASSYSPTGGNGNIQYF
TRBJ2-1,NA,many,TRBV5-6,TGTGCCAGCAGCCGGGGGGCCGCCTACAATGAGCAGTTCTTC,CASSRGAAYNEQFF
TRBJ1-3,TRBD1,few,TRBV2,TGTGCCAGCAGTGGACAGGGCAGCTCTGGAAACACCATATATTTT,CASSGQGSSGNTIYF
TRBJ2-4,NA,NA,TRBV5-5,TGTGCCAGCAGCCCCGGTGGGGGGCCGGCCAAAAACATTCAGTACTTC,CASSPGGGPAKNIQYF
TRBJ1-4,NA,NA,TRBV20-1,TGCAGTGCCAGGGACGACGTGGGAGGTGGTGAAAAACTGTTTTTT,CSARDDVGGGEKLFF
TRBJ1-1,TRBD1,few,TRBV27,TGTGCCAGCGGAAAGACAGGGGGTCATGAAGCTTTCTTT,CASGKTGGHEAFF
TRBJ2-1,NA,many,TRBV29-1,TGCAGCGCCGATGGCGGTGCCGGCTCCTACAATGAGCAGTTCTTC,CSADGGAGSYNEQFF
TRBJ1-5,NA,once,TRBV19,TGTGCCACCATGGACAGCTATAGCAATCAGCCCCAGCATTTT,CATMDSYSNQPQHF
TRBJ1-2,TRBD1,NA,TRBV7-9,TGTGCCAGCGCAGTGGACAGGGCTAACTATGGCTACACCTTC,CASAVDRANYGYTF
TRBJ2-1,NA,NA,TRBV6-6,TGTGCCAGCAGTTACTTGGCTGAGCAGTTCTTC,CASSYLAEQFF
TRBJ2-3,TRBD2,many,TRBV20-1,TGCAGTGCCCAGAAGGGGCTAGCGGGAACAGATACGCAGTATTTT,CSAQKGLAGTDTQYF
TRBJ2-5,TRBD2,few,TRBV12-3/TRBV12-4,TGTGCCAGCAGTTTCGGGACTAGCGGGAGTCTAGGGACCCAGTACTTC,CASSFGTSGSLGTQYF
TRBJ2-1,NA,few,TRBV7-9,TGTGCCAGCAGCTTAGTCGGAGGCAGGTTGGAGGGGGATGAGCAGTTCTTC,CASSLVGGRLEGDEQFF
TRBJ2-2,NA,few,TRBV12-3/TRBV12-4,TGTGCCAGCAGTTCGGGACCCAGAACGGGCGGGGAGCTGTTTTTT,CASSSGPRTGGELFF
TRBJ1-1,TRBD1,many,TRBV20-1,TGCAGTGCTCGGACAGGGGGCCGGACTGAAGCTTTCTTT,CSARTGGRTEAFF
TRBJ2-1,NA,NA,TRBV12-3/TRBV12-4,TGTGCCAGCAAACGGGGGGCGGGTGGAAATGAGCAGTTCTTC,CASKRGAGGNEQFF
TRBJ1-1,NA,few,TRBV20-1,TGCAGTGCTAGAGAGGGCCTGAAGGGAGACACTGAAGCTTTCTTT,CSAREGLKGDTEAFF
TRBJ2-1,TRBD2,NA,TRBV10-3,TGTGCCATCAGAATCGGGGGGGCAAATGAGCAGTTCTTC,CAIRIGGANEQFF
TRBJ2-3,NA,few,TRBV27,TGTGCCAGCAGTCCCCTCGGACAGGCCAGGTCCGCGGGGATTGGAACAGATACGCAGTATTTT,CASSPLGQARSAGIGTDTQYF
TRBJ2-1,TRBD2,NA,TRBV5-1,TGCGCCAGCAGCGGTAGCGGGGGATACAATGAGCAGTTCTTC,CASSGSGGYNEQFF
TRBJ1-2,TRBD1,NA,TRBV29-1,TGCAGCGTTGGGCAGGGGGATGGCTACACCTTC,CSVGQGDGYTF
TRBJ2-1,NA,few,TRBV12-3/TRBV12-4,TGTGCCAGCAGTTTTGGTCTAGTGGAGAATGAGCAGTTCTTC,CASSFGLVENEQFF
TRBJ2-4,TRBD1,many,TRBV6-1,TGTGCCAGCAGTAACGCGGGACAGGGAACCAAAAACATTCAGTACTTC,CASSNAGQGTKNIQYF
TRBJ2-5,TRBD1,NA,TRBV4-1,TGCGCCAGCAGCCGACTTCCGGGACAGGGTGTAGAGACCCAGTACTTC,CASSRLPGQGVETQYF
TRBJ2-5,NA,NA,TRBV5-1,TGCGCCAGCAGCTTGGAAGGGGGAGAGACCCAGTACTTC,CASSLEGGETQYF
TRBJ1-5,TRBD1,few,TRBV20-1,TGCAGTGCTCGAGGGACAGGGCAGCATCAGCCCCAGCATTTT,CSARGTGQHQPQHF
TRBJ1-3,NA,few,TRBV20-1,TGCAGTGCTAGTATAGGTTCCGGAAACACCATATATTTT,CSASIGSGNTIYF
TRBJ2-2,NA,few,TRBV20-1,TGCAGGGCCAGGGGCGCGGGAGTCACCGGGGAGCTGTTTTTT,CRARGAGVTGELFF
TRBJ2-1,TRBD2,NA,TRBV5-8,TGTGCCAGCAGCTGGGGGGGGACTAGCACCAATGAGCAGTTCTTC,CASSWGGTSTNEQFF
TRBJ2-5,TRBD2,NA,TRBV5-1,TGCGCCAGCACCGGTGGGCTAGCGGGAATGGAGACCCAGTACTTC,CASTGGLAGMETQYF
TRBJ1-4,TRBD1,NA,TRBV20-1,TGCAGTGCTAGACCCGGGACAGGGGTCGAAAAACTGTTTTTT,CSARPGTGVEKLFF
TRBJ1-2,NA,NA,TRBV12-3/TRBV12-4,TGTGCCAGCAGTTTAGAAGAGGACAGCTATGGCTACACCTTC,CASSLEEDSYGYTF
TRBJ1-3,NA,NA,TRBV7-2,TGTGCCAGCAGCTTAGAGGCAGGGAGGGACACCATATATTTT,CASSLEAGRDTIYF
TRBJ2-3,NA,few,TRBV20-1,TGCAGTGCTAGTGGTTTGACTAGTGGTACAGATACGCAGTATTTT,CSASGLTSGTDTQYF